The sequence of this TCR beta chain was determined in a study of blood T cell repertoires in COVID-19. Sequencing used immunoSEQ multiplex PCR; TCRdb keeps in-frame clones, though not all of them. The repertoire consists of some 340,000 clones, with about 87% occurring once and the leading ten covering about 5.2%. The V segment lost 3 bases and the J segment 9 bases; nucleotides outside the gene matches: 8. The V gene's germline CDR1 is SGHNT and CDR2 YENEEA. This CDR3 is built from 14 residues. V gene TRBV11-3 combines with J gene TRBJ2-1; 7 positions match TRBD2. Sequenced sample: PBMCs or T cells enriched from blood (not recorded which). The TCR was taken from a woman aged 25 to 39 who had recovered from COVID-19. The CDR3 loop reads CASSLRGTKGEQFF. The CDR3 region has the DNA TGTGCCAGCAGCTTGCGGGGGACTAAGGGTGAGCAGTTCTTC.